A single sample gave rise to the 27 T cell receptor beta chains below, sequenced in a study of shared clonotypes between healthy human individuals. The assay was immunoSEQ multiplex PCR, and TCRdb's table has in-frame clones only and misses some. The profile shows around 1.1 million clones, 60% to 85% of them singletons. The sample was memory CD4+ T cells from PBMCs. Regarding subset: CD45RA-negative fraction. Source of these receptors: a man between 18 and 35 years old in good health. Some clones in this sample may be carry-over from other donors' samples.

A note on this clone: Other DNA sequences of this sample code for an identical CDR3. This sequence joins TRBV27 and TRBJ2-2; possible D gene TRBD2, 5 bases. This CDR3 contains 14 residues. Germline assignment: CDR1 MNHEY and CDR2 SMNVEV (reference sequence). The V gene lost 3 bases and the J gene lost 3 bases, with 8 bases spanning the gap. This CDR3 reads CASSLDLYTGELFF. Written as DNA, the CDR3 is TGTGCCAGCAGTTTGGACTTATACACCGGGGAGCTGTTTTTT.

The genes are TRBV27 and TRBJ1-5, with 7 nucleotides matching TRBD1. Germline-derived CDR1 and CDR2 are MNHEY and SMNVEV (reference sequence). This CDR3 spans 15 amino acids. Trimming removed 2 bases from V and 6 bases from J; junction bases left unmatched: 7. Here the CDR3 reads CASSLQGVGGQPQHF. The CDR3, as DNA: TGTGCCAGCAGTTTACAGGGGGTCGGGGGTCAGCCCCAGCATTTT.

This clone was recorded a few times. CDR3 bases: TGTGCCAGCAGCCAAGATCCCAGCTCCGGTACTGAAGCTTTCTTT. This sequence encodes CASSQDPSSGTEAFF. The chain recombines TRBV4-2 with TRBJ1-1; D is ambiguous. The CDR3 spans 15 residues. Germline CDR1 and CDR2: LGHNA and YNFKEQ. Trimming removed 0 bases at V and 5 bases at J, with 13 bases between.

This chain joins TRBV7-9 and TRBJ2-5; 7 nucleotides agree with TRBD1. CDR3 length: 19 residues. Germline CDR1 and CDR2: SEHNR and FQNEAQ (reference sequence). Trimming took 0 bases from V and 1 from J; bases not matched to a gene: 14. CDR3 sequence: CASSLALISSRDSQETQYF. The DNA of the CDR3 is TGTGCCAGCAGCTTAGCGCTTATTTCGTCAAGGGACAGCCAAGAGACCCAGTACTTC.

This clone has ten or more counts. V is TRBV27 and J is TRBJ2-5; maybe TRBD1 (6 bases). Germline CDR1 and CDR2: MNHEY and SMNVEV (reference sequence). The germline V and J ends were trimmed by 0 bases and 7 bases, with 18 bases remaining between them. The CDR3 totals 16 residues. CDR3 sequence (DNA): TGTGCCAGCAGTTTATCAGTGGGGGCGGCTAGGGGGACCCAGTACTTC. Amino acid sequence: CASSLSVGAARGTQYF.

This clone was recorded once. Different DNA sequences within this sample yield the same CDR3. This chain connects TRBV15 to TRBJ2-5; D gene unclear. V was shortened by 0 bases and J by 3 bases, with 5 bases between the two germline ends. CDR1 and CDR2 from the germline V gene are LNHNV and YYDKDF (reference sequence). The CDR3 has 13 amino acids. The CDR3 sequence: CATSRDLEETQYF. For the CDR3, the DNA is TGTGCCACCAGCAGAGATCTTGAAGAGACCCAGTACTTC.

This clone has just one count. The chain couples TRBV5-1 to TRBJ1-3, with 10 bases aligning to TRBD1. The CDR3 is 15 amino acids. V shed 7 bases and J 0 bases; nucleotides not matched to a gene: 4. Germline V lookup: CDR1 SGHRS, CDR2 YFSETQ. The CDR3 nucleotides read TGCGCCAGCCAGGGACAGGGGATCTCTGGAAACACCATATATTTT. As protein: CASQGQGISGNTIYF.

This clone came up once. Within the sample, other DNA sequences also encode this same CDR3. The chain employs TRBV7-9 and TRBJ1-1; no clear D gene. Germline-derived CDR1 and CDR2 are SEHNR and FQNEAQ (reference sequence). V was cut by 5 bases and J by 1 base, with 8 bases left in between. The CDR3 is made up of 13 amino acids. CDR3 loop: CASSPQGNTEAFF. The CDR3 coding sequence is TGTGCCAGCAGCCCACAAGGGAACACTGAAGCTTTCTTT.

The rearrangement links TRBV9 to TRBJ1-4; no clear D gene. Germline V gene lookup returns CDR1 SGDLS and CDR2 YYNGEE. Trimming stripped 3 bases from V and 4 bases from J, with 10 bases between. The CDR3 has 14 residues. This CDR3 is CASSGETSNEKLFF. The CDR3 nucleotides are TGTGCCAGCAGCGGGGAAACGAGTAATGAAAAACTGTTTTTT.

The chain uses TRBV4-3 and TRBJ2-5, with 13 bases that match TRBD2. This CDR3 contains 16 residues. CDR1 LGHNA and CDR2 YSLEER come from the germline V gene. V dropped 0 bases and J dropped 4; count of bases not matched to a gene: 2. The CDR3 coding sequence is TGCGCCAGCAGCCAAGAGCGACTAGCGGGAGGAGAGACCCAGTACTTC. It translates to CASSQERLAGGETQYF.

The rearrangement links TRBV7-2 to TRBJ1-2; TRBD1 matches at 8 bases. Per the germline V gene, CDR1 is SGHTA and CDR2 is FQGNSA. The junction had 7 bases not matched to a gene; V was cut back by 5 bases and J by 8 bases. This CDR3 is built from 13 residues. CDR3 protein: CASSLEDRGGYTF. CDR3 sequence (DNA): TGTGCCAGCAGCCTTGAAGACAGGGGCGGCTACACCTTC.

This clone was seen more than once but under ten times. The chain carries TRBV27 and TRBJ2-7; D is perhaps TRBD1 (6 bases). The CDR3 covers 12 residues. Germline V gene lookup returns CDR1 MNHEY and CDR2 SMNVEV (reference sequence). V shed 9 bases and J shed 3 bases, with 12 bases lying between them. This chain's CDR3 is CASGQSHYEQYF. DNA for the CDR3: TGTGCCAGTGGACAGTCACACTACGAGCAGTACTTC.

The chain links TRBV5-1 to TRBJ2-2, with TRBD2 matching 7 bases. The CDR3 contains 14 residues. Losses at the gene ends were 6 bases for V and 0 bases for J; bases not matched to a gene: 2. Germline CDR1 and CDR2: SGHRS and YFSETQ. The CDR3 is CASISGANTGELFF. The CDR3, as DNA: TGCGCCAGCATCAGCGGGGCGAACACCGGGGAGCTGTTTTTT.

The CDR3 protein is CASSSYTREAFF. Here the CDR3 DNA reads TGTGCCAGCAGTTCTTACACCCGGGAGGCTTTCTTT. J is TRBJ1-1 and V is TRBV28, with D unclear. The CDR3 is 12 amino acids. In germline, CDR1 is MDHEN, CDR2 SYDVKM. V gave up 4 bases and J gave up 11 bases, with 14 bases separating them.

The chain combines TRBV5-1 with TRBJ2-1; no clear D gene. The length of the CDR3 is 14 residues. V was trimmed by 1 base and J by 7 bases, leaving 12 bases between them. Per the germline V gene, CDR1 is SGHRS and CDR2 is YFSETQ. The CDR3 bases are TGCGCCAGCAGCTTGCTGAGAGGATTTAATGAGCAGTTCTTC. The encoded protein is CASSLLRGFNEQFF.

CDR3: CASSLTGYSNQPQHF. In nucleotides, the CDR3 is TGTGCCAGCAGTCTGACAGGGTATAGCAATCAGCCCCAGCATTTT. The rearrangement uses TRBV28 and TRBJ1-5, with 7 bases identical to TRBD1. This CDR3 has 15 residues. CDR1 is MDHEN and CDR2 is SYDVKM in the germline V gene. The ends lost 5 bases at V and 0 bases at J; junction bases unmatched: 4.

The chain employs TRBV30 and TRBJ2-7, with D perhaps assigned TRBD1 or TRBD2 (5 bases each). Germline lookup yields CDR1 GTSNPN and CDR2 SVGIG (reference sequence). The CDR3 is 15 amino acids. V lost 3 bases and J lost 7, with 22 bases in between. The CDR3 reads CAWSGAGAFRGEQYF. The CDR3 nucleotides read TGTGCCTGGAGCGGGGCCGGAGCCTTTAGAGGGGAGCAGTACTTC.

The chain links TRBV6-6 to TRBJ2-7; 10 bases agree with TRBD1. V shed 2 bases, J shed 4 bases, and the junction held 5 bases outside the gene matches. The length of the CDR3 is 15 residues. From germline, CDR1 is MNHNY and CDR2 SVGAGI (reference sequence). Here the CDR3 reads CASSYVGQGSYEQYF. CDR3 coding DNA: TGTGCCAGCAGTTACGTGGGACAGGGGAGTTACGAGCAGTACTTC.

The rearrangement joins TRBV4-1 to TRBJ2-1, with 9 bases lining up with TRBD2. CDR1 is MGHRA and CDR2 is YSYEKL in the germline V gene. The CDR3 contains 15 residues. V lost 3 bases, J lost 6 bases, and 6 bases stayed unmatched. The CDR3 sequence is CASSQGSSGVNEQFF. The CDR3 DNA sequence: TGCGCCAGCAGCCAGGGGTCTAGCGGGGTCAATGAGCAGTTCTTC.

This chain uses TRBV29-1 with TRBJ2-7, with 9 bases fitting TRBD1. CDR3 length: 13 amino acids. CDR1 and CDR2 (germline): SQVTM, ANQGSEA. The V gene end was trimmed by 5 bases and the J gene end by 4 bases; junction bases not matched to a gene: 6. CDR3 in DNA: TGCAGCGTTACAGGGGGCGGTCGGTACGAGCAGTACTTC. Protein product: CSVTGGGRYEQYF.

The V call is TRBV19, the J call TRBJ1-5, with TRBD1 matching 8 bases. CDR3 length: 23 amino acids. Trimming at V came to 5 bases and at J to 2 bases, leaving 29 bases not matched to a gene. Looked up from germline, CDR1 is LNHDA and CDR2 is SQIVND (reference sequence). The CDR3, as DNA: TGTGCCAGTAGTGTTTTCCGCAACGAACGGGACAGGAGTGGCTATAGGGGCAATCAGCCCCAGCATTTT. The encoded protein is CASSVFRNERDRSGYRGNQPQHF.

The chain has TRBV2 and TRBJ2-1; 16 nucleotides match TRBD2. V was pared by 4 bases and J by 10 bases, with 10 bases of the junction left unmatched. CDR3 length: 17 amino acids. Germline CDR1 reads SNHLY; CDR2 reads FYNNEI. The CDR3: CASSGGTSGRAGGEQFF. The CDR3 nucleotides read TGTGCCAGCAGTGGCGGGACTAGCGGGAGGGCCGGTGGGGAGCAGTTCTTC.

This clone was detected many times. V gene TRBV11-1 combines with J gene TRBJ2-2, with D maybe TRBD2 (5 bases). The CDR3 is 13 amino acids. Between the trimmed V and J ends, which lost 5 bases and 3 bases, there was a span of 7 bases. The germline CDR1 and CDR2 sequences are SGHAT and FQDESV (reference sequence). This CDR3 is CASSHGDTGELFF. The CDR3 DNA sequence: TGTGCCAGCAGCCACGGGGACACCGGGGAGCTGTTTTTT.

The chain recombines TRBV5-1 with TRBJ1-1; tentatively, D is TRBD1 (6 bases). With 3 bases removed from V and 10 bases from J, the gap between germline ends came to 22 bases. CDR3 length equals 15 residues. Germline CDR1 SGHRS, CDR2 YFSETQ. The CDR3 loop is CASSSLAGGLGAAFF. The CDR3 DNA sequence: TGCGCCAGCAGCTCACTGGCGGGGGGGCTTGGCGCAGCTTTCTTT.

This clone was picked up a small number of times. CDR3 protein: CASRAHSNPVTGELFF. The CDR3, as DNA: TGTGCCAGCAGAGCCCATAGCAACCCAGTAACCGGGGAGCTGTTTTTT. The rearrangement links TRBV7-3 to TRBJ2-2, with no clear D. Trimming took off 6 bases at V and 5 bases at J, with 19 bases between the two ends. This CDR3 has 16 amino acids. Germline V gives CDR1 SGHTA, CDR2 FQGTGA. Using reference TRBV7-3 and TRBJ2-2 for the parts outside the CDR3, the full variable domain is GAGVSQTPSNKVTEKGKYVELRCDPISGHTALYWYRQSLGQGPEFLIYFQGTGAADDSGLPNDRFFAVRPEGSVSTLKIQRTERGDSAVYLCASRAHSNPVTGELFFGEGSRLTVL.

V is TRBV5-1 and J is TRBJ2-3, with a weak D call TRBD2 (6 bases). Trimming left V 1 base short and J 1 base short, with 16 bases between. This CDR3 region has 17 residues. CDR1 and CDR2 from the germline V gene are SGHRS and YFSETQ. The DNA for the CDR3 is TGCGCCAGCAGCTTGTCCGGGACTGCCTCTCGCACAGATACGCAGTATTTT. Protein product: CASSLSGTASRTDTQYF.

This rearrangement joins TRBV12-5 to TRBJ2-5; the D gene is possibly TRBD2 (5 bases). Trimming removed 6 bases at V and 5 bases at J, with 13 bases between. Germline V gene sequence: CDR1 LGHNT, CDR2 FRNRAP. There are 13 residues in the CDR3. The CDR3 DNA reads TGTGCTAGTGGGACGACGCCGGGGGAGACCCAGTACTTC. This encodes CASGTTPGETQYF.